The clone carrying this T cell receptor (beta chain) has a handful of counts. Antigen unknown. This record comes from a study of T cell responses to AZD1222 COVID-19 vaccine. Study overall: Analyses pooled second doses at about 4 or about 12 weeks. Whole-study findings and limits: Spike-wide vaccine-associated CD4 TCRs dominated at 160-218 and 743-854. Unmutated regions of variants are reportedly targeted by nearly half of spike-specific TCRs. Clonal diversity was possibly underestimated, and the donors were mostly white British, with more females.

Some clones are missing from TCRdb's copy, which holds only in-frame ones; the method was immunoSEQ multiplex PCR. The sample contains more than 85,000 clones, roughly 84% of which appear only once. CDR3 length equals 15 residues. Germline CDR1 is SGDLS and CDR2 is YYNGEE. J lost 8 bases, V lost 4 bases, and 8 bases had no gene match. The rearrangement uses TRBV9 and TRBJ1-6, with 8 bases identical to TRBD1. The material was peripheral blood, obtained on day 0 of AZD1222 vaccination. The sequence derives from an adult in good health. CDR3 nucleotide sequence: TGTGCCAGCAGCTTTCAGGGGGCTAGGGATTCACCCCTCCACTTT. This translates into CASSFQGARDSPLHF.